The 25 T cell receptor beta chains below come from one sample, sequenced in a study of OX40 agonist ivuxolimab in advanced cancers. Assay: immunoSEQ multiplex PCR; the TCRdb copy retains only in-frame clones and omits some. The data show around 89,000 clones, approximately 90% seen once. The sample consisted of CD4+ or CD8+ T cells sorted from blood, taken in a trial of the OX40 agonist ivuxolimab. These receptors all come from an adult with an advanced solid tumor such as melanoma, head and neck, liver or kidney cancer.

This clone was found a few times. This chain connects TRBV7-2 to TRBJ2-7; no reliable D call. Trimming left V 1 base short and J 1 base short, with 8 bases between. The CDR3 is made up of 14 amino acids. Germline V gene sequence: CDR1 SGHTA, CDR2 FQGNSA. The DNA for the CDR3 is TGTGCCAGCAGCTTAGTCAGCAGATCCTACGAGCAGTACTTC. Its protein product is CASSLVSRSYEQYF.

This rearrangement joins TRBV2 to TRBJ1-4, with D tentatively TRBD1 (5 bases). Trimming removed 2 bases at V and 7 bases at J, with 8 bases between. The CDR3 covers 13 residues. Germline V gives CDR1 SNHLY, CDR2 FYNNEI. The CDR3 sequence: CASSEQGFEKLFF. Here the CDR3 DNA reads TGTGCCAGCAGTGAACAGGGTTTTGAAAAACTGTTTTTT. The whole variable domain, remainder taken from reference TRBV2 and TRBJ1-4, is EPEVTQTPSHQVTQMGQEVILRCVPISNHLYFYWYRQILGQKVEFLVSFYNNEISEKSEIFDDQFSVERPDGSNFTLKIRSTKLEDSAMYFCASSEQGFEKLFFGSGTQLSVL.

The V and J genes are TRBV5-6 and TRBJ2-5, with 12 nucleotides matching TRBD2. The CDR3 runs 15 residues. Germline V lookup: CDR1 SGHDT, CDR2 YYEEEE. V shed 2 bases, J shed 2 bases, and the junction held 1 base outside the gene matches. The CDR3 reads CASSLGLAGQETQYF. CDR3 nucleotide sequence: TGTGCCAGCAGCTTAGGACTAGCGGGGCAAGAGACCCAGTACTTC.

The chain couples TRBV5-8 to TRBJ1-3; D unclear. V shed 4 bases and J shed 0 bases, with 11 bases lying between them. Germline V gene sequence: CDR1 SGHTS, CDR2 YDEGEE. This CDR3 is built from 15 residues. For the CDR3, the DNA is TGTGCCAGCAGCATAGGACGGACCTCTGGAAACACCATATATTTT. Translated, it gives CASSIGRTSGNTIYF.

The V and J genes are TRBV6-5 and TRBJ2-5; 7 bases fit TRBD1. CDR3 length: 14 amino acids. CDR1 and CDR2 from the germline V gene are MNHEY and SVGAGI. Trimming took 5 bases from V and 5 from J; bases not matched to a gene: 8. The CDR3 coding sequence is TGTGCCAGCAGTACGGGACAGTTAGGGGAGACCCAGTACTTC. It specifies CASSTGQLGETQYF.

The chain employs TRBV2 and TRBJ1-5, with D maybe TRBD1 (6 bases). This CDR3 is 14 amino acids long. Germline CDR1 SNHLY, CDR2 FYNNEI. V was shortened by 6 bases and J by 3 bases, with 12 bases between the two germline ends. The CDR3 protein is CASSFTGYNQPQHF. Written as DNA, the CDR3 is TGTGCCAGCAGCTTTACAGGGTACAATCAGCCCCAGCATTTT.

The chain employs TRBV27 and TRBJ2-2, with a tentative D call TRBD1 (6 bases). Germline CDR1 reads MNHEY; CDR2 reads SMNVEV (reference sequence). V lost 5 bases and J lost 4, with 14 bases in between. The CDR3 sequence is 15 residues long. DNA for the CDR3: TGTGCCAGCAGTCCACAGGGTTGGGGCACCGGGGAGCTGTTTTTT. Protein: CASSPQGWGTGELFF.

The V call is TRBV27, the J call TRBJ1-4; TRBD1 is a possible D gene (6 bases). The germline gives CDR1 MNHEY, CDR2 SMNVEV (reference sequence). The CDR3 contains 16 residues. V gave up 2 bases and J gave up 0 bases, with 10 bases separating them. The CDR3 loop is CASSLTGRATNEKLFF. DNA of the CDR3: TGTGCCAGCAGTTTAACAGGGAGAGCAACTAATGAAAAACTGTTTTTT.

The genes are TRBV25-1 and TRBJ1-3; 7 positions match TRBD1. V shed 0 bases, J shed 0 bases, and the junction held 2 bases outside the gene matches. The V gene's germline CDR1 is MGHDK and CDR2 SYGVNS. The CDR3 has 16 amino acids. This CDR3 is CASSEYGTDSGNTIYF. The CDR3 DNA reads TGTGCCAGCAGTGAATATGGGACAGACTCTGGAAACACCATATATTTT. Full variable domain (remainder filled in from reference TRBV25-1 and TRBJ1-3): EADIYQTPRYLVIGTGKKITLECSQTMGHDKMYWYQQDPGMELHLIHYSYGVNSTEKGDLSSESTVSRIRTEHFPLTLESARPSHTSQYLCASSEYGTDSGNTIYFGEGSWLTVV.

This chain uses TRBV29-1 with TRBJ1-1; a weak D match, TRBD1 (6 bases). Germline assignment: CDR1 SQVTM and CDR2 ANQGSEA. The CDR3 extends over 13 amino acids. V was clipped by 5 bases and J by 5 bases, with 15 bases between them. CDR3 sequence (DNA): TGCAGCGTTTCTAAACCAGGGGAAACTGAAGCTTTCTTT. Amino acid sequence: CSVSKPGETEAFF. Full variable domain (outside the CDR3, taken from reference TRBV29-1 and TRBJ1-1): SAVISQKPSRDICQRGTSLTIQCQVDSQVTMMFWYRQQPGQSLTLIATANQGSEATYESGFVIDKFPISRPNLTFSTLTVSNMSPEDSSIYLCSVSKPGETEAFFGQGTRLTVV.

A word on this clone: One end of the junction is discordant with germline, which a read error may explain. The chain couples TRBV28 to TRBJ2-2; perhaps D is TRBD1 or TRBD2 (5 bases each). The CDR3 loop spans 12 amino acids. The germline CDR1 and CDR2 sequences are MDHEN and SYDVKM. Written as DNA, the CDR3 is TGTGCCAGCACCAAAACCCCGGGACGCGCCCAATTT. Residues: CASTKTPGRAQF.

The CDR3 is CASSPQGQGVAYEQYF. In DNA form, the CDR3 reads TGCGCCAGCAGCCCCCAGGGACAGGGAGTGGCCTACGAGCAGTACTTC. The chain couples TRBV5-1 to TRBJ2-7; 9 bases agree with TRBD1. The CDR3 runs 16 residues. V lost 4 bases, J lost 2 bases, and 10 bases stayed unmatched. Germline CDR1 reads SGHRS; CDR2 reads YFSETQ.

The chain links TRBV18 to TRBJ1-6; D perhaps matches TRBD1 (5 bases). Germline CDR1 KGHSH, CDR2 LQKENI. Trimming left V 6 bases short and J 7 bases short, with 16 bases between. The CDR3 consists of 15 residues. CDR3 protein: CASSVAQGGNSPLHF. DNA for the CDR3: TGTGCCAGCTCCGTCGCGCAGGGTGGGAATTCACCCCTCCACTTT. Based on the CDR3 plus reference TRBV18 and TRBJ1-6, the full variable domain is NAGVMQNPRHLVRRRGQEARLRCSPMKGHSHVYWYRQLPEEGLKFMVYLQKENIIDESGMPKERFSAEFPKEGPSILRIQQVVRGDSAAYFCASSVAQGGNSPLHFGNGTRLTVT.

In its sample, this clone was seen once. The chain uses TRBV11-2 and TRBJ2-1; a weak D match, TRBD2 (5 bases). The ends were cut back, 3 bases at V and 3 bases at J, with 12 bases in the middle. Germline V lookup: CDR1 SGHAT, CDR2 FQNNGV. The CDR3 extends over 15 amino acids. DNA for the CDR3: TGTGCCAGCAGCTTTACTAGTTTGCTCTACAATGAGCAGTTCTTC. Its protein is CASSFTSLLYNEQFF.

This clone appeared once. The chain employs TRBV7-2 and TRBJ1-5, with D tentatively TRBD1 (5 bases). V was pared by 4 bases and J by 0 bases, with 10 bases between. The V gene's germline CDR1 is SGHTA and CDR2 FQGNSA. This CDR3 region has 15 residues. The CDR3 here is CASSSQDFSNQPQHF. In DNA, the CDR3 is TGTGCCAGCAGCTCACAGGATTTTAGCAATCAGCCCCAGCATTTT.

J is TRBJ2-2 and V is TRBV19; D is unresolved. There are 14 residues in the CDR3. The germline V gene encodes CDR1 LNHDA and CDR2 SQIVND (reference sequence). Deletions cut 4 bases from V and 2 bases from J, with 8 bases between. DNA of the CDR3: TGTGCCAGTAGTAGAAGTGGTAACACCGGGGAGCTGTTTTTT. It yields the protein CASSRSGNTGELFF.

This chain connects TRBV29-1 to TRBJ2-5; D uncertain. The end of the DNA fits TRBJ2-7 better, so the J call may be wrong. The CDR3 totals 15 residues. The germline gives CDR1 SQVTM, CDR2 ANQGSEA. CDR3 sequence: CSVFDSLPGYSEQYF. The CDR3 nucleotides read TGCAGCGTTTTTGATTCACTTCCTGGGTATAGCGAGCAGTACTTC.

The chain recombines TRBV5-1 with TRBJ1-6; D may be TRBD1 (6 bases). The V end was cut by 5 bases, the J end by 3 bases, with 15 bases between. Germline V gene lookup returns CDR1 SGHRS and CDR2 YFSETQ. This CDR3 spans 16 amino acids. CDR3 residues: CASSLDSQLYNSPLHF. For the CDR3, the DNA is TGCGCCAGCAGTCTGGACAGCCAACTCTATAATTCACCCCTCCACTTT.

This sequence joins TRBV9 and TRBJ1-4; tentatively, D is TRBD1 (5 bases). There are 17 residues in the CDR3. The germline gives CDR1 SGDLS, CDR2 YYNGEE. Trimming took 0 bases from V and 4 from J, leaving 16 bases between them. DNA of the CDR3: TGTGCCAGCAGCGTAGGGTCCCCCTCAGGGTTTAATGAAAAACTGTTTTTT. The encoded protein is CASSVGSPSGFNEKLFF. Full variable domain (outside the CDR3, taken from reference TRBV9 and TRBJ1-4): DSGVTQTPKHLITATGQRVTLRCSPRSGDLSVYWYQQSLDQGLQFLIQYYNGEERAKGNILERFSAQQFPDLHSELNLSSLELGDSALYFCASSVGSPSGFNEKLFFGSGTQLSVL.

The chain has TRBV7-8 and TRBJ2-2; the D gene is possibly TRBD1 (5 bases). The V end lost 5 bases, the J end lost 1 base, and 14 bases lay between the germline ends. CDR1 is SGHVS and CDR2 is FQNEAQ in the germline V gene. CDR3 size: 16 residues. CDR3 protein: CASSQTITGNTGELFF. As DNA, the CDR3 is TGTGCCAGCAGCCAGACCATCACAGGGAACACCGGGGAGCTGTTTTTT.

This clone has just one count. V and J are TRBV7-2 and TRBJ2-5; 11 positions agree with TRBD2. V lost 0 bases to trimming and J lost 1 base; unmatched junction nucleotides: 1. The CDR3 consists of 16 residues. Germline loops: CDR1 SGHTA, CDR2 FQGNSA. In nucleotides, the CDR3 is TGTGCCAGCAGCTTAGCGGGGACTAGCGGCCAAGAGACCCAGTACTTC. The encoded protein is CASSLAGTSGQETQYF. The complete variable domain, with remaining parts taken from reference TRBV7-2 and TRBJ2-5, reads GAGVSQSPSNKVTEKGKDVELRCDPISGHTALYWYRQSLGQGLEFLIYFQGNSAPDKSGLPSDRFSAERTGGSVSTLTIQRTQQEDSAVYLCASSLAGTSGQETQYFGPGTRLLVL.

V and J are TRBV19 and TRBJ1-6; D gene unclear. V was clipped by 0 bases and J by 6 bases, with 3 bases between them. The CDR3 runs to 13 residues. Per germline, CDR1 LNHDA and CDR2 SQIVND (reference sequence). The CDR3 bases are TGTGCCAGTAGTATAGAGGGTAATTCACCCCTCCACTTT. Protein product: CASSIEGNSPLHF.

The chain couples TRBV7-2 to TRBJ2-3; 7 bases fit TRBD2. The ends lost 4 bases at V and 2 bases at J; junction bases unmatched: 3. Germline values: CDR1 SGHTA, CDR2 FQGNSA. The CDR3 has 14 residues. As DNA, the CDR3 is TGTGCCAGCAGCTCCCAGCGGGACACAGATACGCAGTATTTT. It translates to CASSSQRDTDTQYF.

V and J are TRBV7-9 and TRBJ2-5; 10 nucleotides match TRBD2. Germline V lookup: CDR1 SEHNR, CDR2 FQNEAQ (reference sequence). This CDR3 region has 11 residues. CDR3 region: CEAGGGETQYF. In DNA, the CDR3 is TGTGAAGCGGGAGGGGGGGAGACCCAGTACTTC.

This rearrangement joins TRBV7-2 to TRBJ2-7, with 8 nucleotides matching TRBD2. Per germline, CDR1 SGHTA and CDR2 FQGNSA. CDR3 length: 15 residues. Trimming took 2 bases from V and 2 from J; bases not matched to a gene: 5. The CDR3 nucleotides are TGTGCCAGCAGCTTAAGTAGCGGGGTGGCCTACGAGCAGTACTTC. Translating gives CASSLSSGVAYEQYF.